These T cell receptor beta chains were read from a single sample in a study of OX40 agonist ivuxolimab in advanced cancers. Only in-frame clones appear in the TCRdb table, and some are missing; sequencing was by immunoSEQ multiplex PCR. The table records about 18,000 clones, 60% to 80% of them present only once. This sample comprised CD4+ or CD8+ T cells sorted from blood, obtained in a trial of the OX40 agonist ivuxolimab. Every receptor here comes from an adult with an advanced solid tumor such as melanoma, head and neck, liver or kidney cancer. CDR3s include the opening cysteine and the closing phenylalanine or tryptophan. Each record gives: V gene, CDR3 protein.

TRBV27 | CASRLTGVNSPLHF
TRBV2 | CASSGTVYEQYF
TRBV27 | CASSPGTSGYNEQFF
TRBV4-3 | CASSQDWAGPYEQYF
TRBV10-1 | CASSEGASGTDTQYF
TRBV5-4 | CASSLNTQGRRTGELFF
TRBV7-2 | CASSLASPPGEQYF
TRBV2 | CATIRGGLAGGYEQFF
TRBV6-5 | CASSYSGEPYEQYF
TRBV29-1 | CSVEGDREGTYEQYF
TRBV2 | CASSADFSGTGLEQYF
TRBV7-8 | CASSPVAEGEKLFF
TRBV5-8 | CASSWTGGGNQPQHF
TRBV6-1 | CASSEGTGLETQYF
TRBV7-2 | CASSLPGHPYEQYF
TRBV10-2 | CASSESPWGYTF
TRBV28 | CASSRGSYEQYF
TRBV28 | CASSLLGGRDRGPGELFF
TRBV29-1 | CSVDRGNYGYTF
TRBV19 | CASSIVDRTGANVLTF
TRBV21-1 | CASSKGWGLAGGLYNEQFF
TRBV5-6 | CASSFIDTQYF
TRBV5-4 | CASSQAYSGANVLTF
TRBV2 | CASSKIFSGSTDTQYF